The 32 T cell receptor beta chains presented below share a single source sample, sequenced in a study of blood T cell repertoires in COVID-19. Produced via immunoSEQ multiplex PCR; TCRdb's table is partial and in-frame only. The table has about 220,000 clones, 84% seen once. Sequences were obtained from peripheral blood. All receptors come from a man in his fifties or sixties with active or convalescent COVID-19.

The genes are TRBV5-4 and TRBJ1-2; D is ambiguous. Germline assignment: CDR1 SGHNT and CDR2 YYREEE (reference sequence). CDR3 length: 13 amino acids. Trimming removed 5 bases at V and 3 bases at J, with 11 bases between. The DNA of the CDR3 is TGTGCCAGCAGAATTTTTCCAGACTATGGCTACACCTTC. This encodes CASRIFPDYGYTF.

This clone has only one observation. The rearrangement joins TRBV9 to TRBJ2-1; 8 bases align to TRBD2. The CDR3 has 17 residues. Looked up from germline, CDR1 is SGDLS and CDR2 is YYNGEE. Germline trimming cut 4 bases from V and 3 bases from J; bases unmatched to any gene: 12. The CDR3 DNA follows: TGTGCCAGCAGCCTCCAGGCCGGGGGGGCCCGCTACAATGAGCAGTTCTTC. Residues: CASSLQAGGARYNEQFF.

This rearrangement joins TRBV2 to TRBJ2-5, with D perhaps matching TRBD1 (5 bases). With 6 bases removed from V and 4 bases from J, the gap between germline ends came to 6 bases. The V gene's germline CDR1 is SNHLY and CDR2 FYNNEI. The CDR3 sequence is 11 residues long. CDR3 amino acids: CASSQGETQYF. CDR3 DNA sequence: TGTGCCAGCAGCCAGGGAGAGACCCAGTACTTC.

The genes are TRBV9 and TRBJ2-7; TRBD1 agrees at 7 bases. The CDR3 has 21 amino acids. The germline gives CDR1 SGDLS, CDR2 YYNGEE. J gave up 4 bases and V 4 bases, and 29 bases lay outside the gene matches. CDR3 nucleotide sequence: TGTGCCAGCAGCCCGCGACCTACGGGACAGTTCTTTAGTGGTGCTTCTTACGAGCAGTACGTC. This codes for CASSPRPTGQFFSGASYEQYV.

The chain uses TRBV28 and TRBJ2-6; D is perhaps TRBD2 (6 bases). Per the germline V gene, CDR1 is MDHEN and CDR2 is SYDVKM. The CDR3 loop spans 15 amino acids. Trimming took 6 bases from V and 1 from J, leaving 10 bases between them. CDR3 in DNA: TGTGCCAGCAGCCCCCGGGGGTCTGGGGCCAACGTCCTGACTTTC. Its translation: CASSPRGSGANVLTF.

The chain has TRBV4-1 and TRBJ2-2, with D possibly being TRBD1 (6 bases). V lost 1 base and J 1 base, leaving 10 bases between the germline ends. Germline loops: CDR1 MGHRA, CDR2 YSYEKL. The CDR3 is 16 amino acids. The chain's CDR3 is CASSQVGARNTGELFF. CDR3 nucleotides: TGCGCCAGCAGCCAAGTGGGGGCTAGGAACACCGGGGAGCTGTTTTTT.

The chain is built from TRBV6-2 or TRBV6-3 and TRBJ2-7; 7 nucleotides line up with TRBD1. The CDR3 runs to 13 residues. The ends lost 5 bases at V and 4 bases at J; junction bases unmatched: 5. Per the germline V gene, CDR1 is MNHEY and CDR2 is SVGEGT. CDR3 residues: CASSDTRGYEQYV. The DNA for the CDR3 is TGTGCCAGCAGTGACACCAGGGGGTACGAGCAGTACGTC.

V is TRBV5-1 and J is TRBJ1-5, with D tentatively TRBD1 (6 bases). Trimming pared 2 bases from V and 1 base from J, leaving 13 bases between. The CDR3 is 16 residues long. Germline V gene data show CDR1 as SGHRS and CDR2 as YFSETQ. The CDR3 sequence: CASSLGGPASNQPQHF. CDR3 nucleotides: TGCGCCAGCAGCTTAGGGGGTCCGGCCAGCAATCAGCCCCAGCATTTT. Looking up the rest from reference TRBV5-1 and TRBJ1-5 gives the full variable domain: KAGVTQTPRYLIKTRGQQVTLSCSPISGHRSVSWYQQTPGQGLQFLFEYFSETQRNKGNFPGRFSGRQFSNSRSEMNVSTLELGDSALYLCASSLGGPASNQPQHFGDGTRLSIL.

This clone was detected a few times. The rearrangement uses TRBV27 and TRBJ1-2; weak D call: TRBD1 (5 bases). The CDR3 is 11 amino acids. V lost 8 bases and J lost 4, with 8 bases in between. Germline values: CDR1 MNHEY, CDR2 SMNVEV (reference sequence). CDR3 sequence (DNA): TGTGCCAGCTGGGGGGGCTATGGCTACACCTTC. Protein sequence: CASWGGYGYTF.

CDR3 protein: CASSYSYRQGNGYEQYF. The CDR3 DNA is TGTGCCAGCAGTTACTCATACCGCCAGGGTAACGGTTACGAGCAGTACTTC. The J gene is TRBJ2-7, the V gene TRBV6-2 or TRBV6-3; the D gene is possibly TRBD1 (5 bases). Germline V gene lookup returns CDR1 MNHEY and CDR2 SVGEGT. Deletions cut 0 bases from V and 4 bases from J, with 19 bases between. This CDR3 has 17 amino acids.

V is TRBV4-1 and J is TRBJ2-7; 7 bases align to TRBD1. This CDR3 has 14 residues. After removal of 1 base from V and 7 bases from J, the junction contained 7 bases not matched to a gene. The germline V gene encodes CDR1 MGHRA and CDR2 YSYEKL. The chain's CDR3 is CASSQGRTGPEQYF. The CDR3 DNA reads TGCGCCAGCAGCCAAGGGCGGACAGGCCCAGAGCAGTACTTC.

This rearrangement joins TRBV11-3 to TRBJ2-7, with a tentative D call TRBD1 (5 bases). Trimming shortened V by 5 bases and J by 6 bases, and 14 bases separated the two germline ends. This CDR3 region has 13 residues. Germline CDR1 and CDR2: SGHNT and YENEEA. DNA of the CDR3: TGTGCCAGCAGCCCGAAGGCAGGGTTCGAGCAGTACTTC. The encoded protein is CASSPKAGFEQYF.

The chain recombines TRBV28 with TRBJ2-5, with TRBD1 identical over 10 bases. The CDR3 totals 15 residues. V dropped 6 bases and J dropped 5; count of bases not matched to a gene: 9. In germline, CDR1 is MDHEN, CDR2 SYDVKM. The CDR3 nucleotides read TGTGCCAGCAGCCTAGGACAGGGGGAAGTTGAGACCCAGTACTTC. Translation: CASSLGQGEVETQYF.

This clone showed up just a few times. The chain has TRBV28 and TRBJ1-5; perhaps TRBD1 as D (5 bases). Trimming removed 8 bases from V and 9 bases from J, with 14 bases in between. From germline, CDR1 is MDHEN and CDR2 SYDVKM. This CDR3 has 12 residues. CDR3 in amino acids: CASRTPGSPQHF. For the CDR3, the DNA is TGTGCCAGCCGAACGCCAGGGTCGCCCCAGCATTTT.

The chain couples TRBV18 to TRBJ2-3; 8 positions agree with TRBD1. CDR1 and CDR2 (germline): KGHSH, LQKENI. The CDR3 has 17 amino acids. V was pared by 1 base and J by 2 bases, with 8 bases of the junction left unmatched. This chain's CDR3 is CASSPQTRDRHTDTQYF. The CDR3 DNA reads TGTGCCAGCTCACCACAGACCCGGGACAGGCACACAGATACGCAGTATTTT. Based on the CDR3 plus reference TRBV18 and TRBJ2-3, the full variable domain is NAGVMQNPRHLVRRRGQEARLRCSPMKGHSHVYWYRQLPEEGLKFMVYLQKENIIDESGMPKERFSAEFPKEGPSILRIQQVVRGDSAAYFCASSPQTRDRHTDTQYFGPGTRLTVL.

The J gene is TRBJ2-7, the V gene TRBV27, with D perhaps TRBD1 (5 bases). The germline V and J ends were trimmed by 6 bases and 3 bases, with 12 bases remaining between them. Germline values: CDR1 MNHEY, CDR2 SMNVEV (reference sequence). There are 13 residues in the CDR3. CDR3 sequence: CASRTLGHYEQYF. The CDR3 nucleotides read TGTGCCAGCAGGACTTTGGGGCACTACGAGCAGTACTTC.

The chain uses TRBV5-5 and TRBJ1-4, with D perhaps TRBD1 (6 bases). Germline V gene lookup returns CDR1 SGHKS and CDR2 YYEKEE (reference sequence). The CDR3 is 15 residues long. V was shortened by 4 bases and J by 4 bases, with 14 bases between the two germline ends. In DNA form, the CDR3 reads TGTGCCAGCAGCGATACAGGGTATTTTAATGAAAAACTGTTTTTT. Residues: CASSDTGYFNEKLFF.

The chain recombines TRBV19 with TRBJ2-5; D perhaps matches TRBD1 (5 bases). This CDR3 comprises 16 residues. The V gene's germline CDR1 is LNHDA and CDR2 SQIVND (reference sequence). V shed 2 bases and J shed 5 bases, with 18 bases lying between them. CDR3 coding DNA: TGTGCCAGTAGTATACCCGCCCAGGGCGCGATGGAGACCCAGTACTTC. Protein product: CASSIPAQGAMETQYF.

The chain uses TRBV19 and TRBJ1-5; D is uncertain. Per the germline V gene, CDR1 is LNHDA and CDR2 is SQIVND (reference sequence). This CDR3 spans 13 amino acids. V was cut by 7 bases and J by 6 bases, with 13 bases left in between. This chain's CDR3 is CASTLAPSQPQHF. CDR3 DNA sequence: TGTGCCAGTACCCTAGCTCCTAGTCAGCCCCAGCATTTT. The whole variable domain, filled in from reference TRBV19 and TRBJ1-5, reads DGGITQSPKYLFRKEGQNVTLSCEQNLNHDAMYWYRQDPGQGLRLIYYSQIVNDFQKGDIAEGYSVSREKKESFPLTVTSAQKNPTAFYLCASTLAPSQPQHFGDGTRLSIL.

The chain uses TRBV9 and TRBJ1-2; TRBD1 matches 7 bases. The junction had 9 bases not matched to a gene; V was cut back by 3 bases and J by 4 bases. Germline V gives CDR1 SGDLS, CDR2 YYNGEE. The CDR3 is made up of 15 amino acids. This chain's CDR3 is CASSAGAGQPYGYTF. In DNA, the CDR3 is TGTGCCAGCAGCGCAGGGGCGGGACAGCCCTATGGCTACACCTTC.

V usage is TRBV28 and J usage is TRBJ1-1; 8 bases map to TRBD1. The trim removed 6 bases at V and 1 base at J, leaving 7 bases unmatched. The CDR3 is 15 amino acids. CDR1 and CDR2 from the germline V gene are MDHEN and SYDVKM. The CDR3 is CASSQIGTGNTEAFF. The CDR3 DNA reads TGTGCCAGCAGCCAGATCGGGACAGGGAACACTGAAGCTTTCTTT.

The J gene is TRBJ1-1, the V gene TRBV20-1, with a possible D match to TRBD1 (5 bases). The germline gives CDR1 DFQATT, CDR2 SNEGSKA (reference sequence). This CDR3 contains 14 residues. The V end was cut by 3 bases, the J end by 2 bases, with 13 bases between. Written as DNA, the CDR3 is TGCAGTGCTAGTACACAGGCGTACAACACTGAAGCTTTCTTT. Amino acids: CSASTQAYNTEAFF.

The chain has TRBV19 and TRBJ2-3, with D perhaps matching TRBD2 (6 bases). The germline V gene encodes CDR1 LNHDA and CDR2 SQIVND (reference sequence). The CDR3 consists of 17 residues. Trimming left V 4 bases short and J 3 bases short, with 20 bases between. CDR3 DNA sequence: TGTGCCAGTAGTAACGTCCGGGACTCCTTCGGGACAGATACGCAGTATTTT. This codes for CASSNVRDSFGTDTQYF.

The chain recombines TRBV6-5 with TRBJ1-3; D remains unclear. V lost 3 bases and J lost 0, with 9 bases in between. The CDR3 is 15 amino acids. CDR1 is MNHEY and CDR2 is SVGAGI in the germline V gene. This CDR3 reads CASSYGEGSGNTIYF. The CDR3 DNA sequence: TGTGCCAGCAGTTATGGTGAGGGCTCTGGAAACACCATATATTTT.

The rearrangement links TRBV7-2 to TRBJ1-1, with 10 bases that match TRBD1. The V segment lost 5 bases and the J segment 6 bases; nucleotides outside the gene matches: 9. This CDR3 region has 15 residues. Germline-derived CDR1 and CDR2 are SGHTA and FQGNSA. CDR3: CASSPTGTGEAEAFF. The CDR3 nucleotides are TGTGCCAGCAGCCCTACCGGGACAGGGGAGGCTGAAGCTTTCTTT.

A single count supports this clone. Here the CDR3 reads CASSPGARGTFGQFF. The CDR3 nucleotides are TGCGCCAGCAGCCCTGGCGCACGAGGGACTTTTGGGCAGTTCTTC. The rearrangement uses TRBV4-1 and TRBJ2-1; tentative D call: TRBD2 (6 bases). This CDR3 region has 15 residues. The V end was cut by 4 bases, the J end by 12 bases, with 22 bases between. Germline CDR1 reads MGHRA; CDR2 reads YSYEKL.

The chain links TRBV7-2 to TRBJ2-1; D is ambiguous. V shed 6 bases and J shed 0 bases, with 9 bases lying between them. The CDR3 spans 14 residues. The germline gives CDR1 SGHTA, CDR2 FQGNSA. The CDR3 bases are TGTGCCAGCAGGCCTCCCGGCTCCTACAATGAGCAGTTCTTC. The encoded protein is CASRPPGSYNEQFF.

Only one count was recorded for this clone. The chain uses TRBV10-3 and TRBJ2-2; D unresolved. The CDR3 sequence is 15 residues long. Germline loops: CDR1 ENHRY, CDR2 SYGVKD. V shed 3 bases and J shed 5 bases, with 13 bases lying between them. The CDR3 DNA reads as TGTGCCATCAGTGATTTAACTTTTCCAACCGGGGAGCTGTTTTTT. It encodes CAISDLTFPTGELFF.

The genes are TRBV7-3 and TRBJ2-1; 10 nucleotides align to TRBD1. Trimming took 3 bases from V and 4 from J; bases not matched to a gene: 3. The CDR3 is 15 residues long. Germline V gene sequence: CDR1 SGHTA, CDR2 FQGTGA. The CDR3 spells CASSFGQGEYNEQFF. Written as DNA, the CDR3 is TGTGCCAGCAGCTTCGGACAGGGGGAGTACAATGAGCAGTTCTTC.

V usage is TRBV7-8 and J usage is TRBJ2-1; D call uncertain. Germline V gene sequence: CDR1 SGHVS, CDR2 FQNEAQ. This CDR3 contains 17 residues. The V end was cut by 5 bases, the J end by 0 bases, with 17 bases between. In DNA, the CDR3 is TGTGCCAGCAGCCCCCAAGCGCTAACGAGCTCCTACAATGAGCAGTTCTTC. The encoded protein is CASSPQALTSSYNEQFF.

V usage is TRBV2 and J usage is TRBJ1-4; 8 bases align to TRBD1. The CDR3 extends over 15 amino acids. CDR1 SNHLY and CDR2 FYNNEI come from the germline V gene. Losses at the gene ends were 6 bases for V and 5 bases for J; bases not matched to a gene: 8. The CDR3 sequence is CASSVNRGANEKLFF. The CDR3 nucleotides read TGTGCCAGCAGCGTGAACAGGGGGGCGAATGAAAAACTGTTTTTT.

Concerning this clone: The same CDR3 can be traced to other DNA sequences in this sample. The chain has TRBV19 and TRBJ1-4; the match to TRBD1 covers 7 bases. The germline V gene encodes CDR1 LNHDA and CDR2 SQIVND (reference sequence). The CDR3 length is 14 residues. Unmatched junction bases numbered 7, after V lost 5 bases and J lost 7 bases. CDR3 in amino acids: CASSPRTGGEKLFF. The CDR3 DNA reads as TGTGCCAGTAGTCCCCGGACAGGCGGTGAAAAACTGTTTTTT. The complete variable domain, with remaining parts taken from reference TRBV19 and TRBJ1-4, reads DGGITQSPKYLFRKEGQNVTLSCEQNLNHDAMYWYRQDPGQGLRLIYYSQIVNDFQKGDIAEGYSVSREKKESFPLTVTSAQKNPTAFYLCASSPRTGGEKLFFGSGTQLSVL.